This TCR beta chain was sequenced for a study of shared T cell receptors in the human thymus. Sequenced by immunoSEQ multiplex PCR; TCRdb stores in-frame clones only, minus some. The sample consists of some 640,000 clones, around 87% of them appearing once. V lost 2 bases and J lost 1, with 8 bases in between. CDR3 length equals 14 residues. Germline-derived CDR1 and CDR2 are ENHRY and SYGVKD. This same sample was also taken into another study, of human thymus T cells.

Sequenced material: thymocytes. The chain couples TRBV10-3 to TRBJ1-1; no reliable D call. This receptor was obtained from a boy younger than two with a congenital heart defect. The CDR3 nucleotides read TGTGCCATCAGTGAGGAGTTTGGGAACACTGAAGCTTTCTTT. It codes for CAISEEFGNTEAFF.